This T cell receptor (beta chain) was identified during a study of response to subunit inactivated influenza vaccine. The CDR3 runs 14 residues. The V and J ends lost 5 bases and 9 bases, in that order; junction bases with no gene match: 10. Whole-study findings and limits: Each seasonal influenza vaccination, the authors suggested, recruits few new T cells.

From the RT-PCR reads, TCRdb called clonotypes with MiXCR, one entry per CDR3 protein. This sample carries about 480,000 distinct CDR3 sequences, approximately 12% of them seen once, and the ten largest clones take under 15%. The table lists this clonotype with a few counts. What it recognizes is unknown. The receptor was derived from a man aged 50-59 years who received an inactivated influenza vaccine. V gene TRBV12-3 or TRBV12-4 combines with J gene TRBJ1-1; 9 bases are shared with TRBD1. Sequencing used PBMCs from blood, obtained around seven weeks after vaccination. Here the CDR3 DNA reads TGTGCCAGCAGTCAGGGACAGGGAGTGGGAAAAGCTTTCTTT. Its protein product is CASSQGQGVGKAFF.